This TCR beta chain was sequenced during a study of control samples from healthy donors and cancer patients. The CDR3 loop spans 13 amino acids. Germline CDR1 KGHSH, CDR2 LQKENI. V gave up 6 bases and J gave up 7 bases, with 13 bases separating them. TCRdb's copy holds only in-frame clones and misses some; the assay was immunoSEQ multiplex PCR. Its table records 150,000 to 200,000 clones. Material: blood. The chain couples TRBV18 to TRBJ1-5; the D gene is possibly TRBD1 (5 bases). The TCR sequence derives from a woman aged 30 to 39 in good health. CDR3 coding DNA: TGTGCCAGCTCCCCCTTGCGGGACCAGCCCCAGCATTTT. Encoded protein: CASSPLRDQPQHF.